This TCR beta chain is from a study of cytomegalovirus exposure and HLA in healthy donors. Study-wide points: The study flagged around 160 TCR beta chains as cytomegalovirus-associated. In a later analysis, most CMV-associated TCR beta chains appeared HLA-restricted. CMV serostatus was the only recorded immune exposure for donors. Later on, an analysis showed TCR association rates differing by HLA locus, with DRB1 the most and HLA-C the fewest.

In the PCR, 60 Vbeta and 13 Jbeta primers were used. TCRdb keeps only in-frame clones here, not all; method: immunoSEQ multiplex PCR. The sample holds about 94,000 clones; about 75% are singletons and the top ten take 7.1%. J lost 10 bases, V lost 2 bases, and 4 bases had no gene match. The germline gives CDR1 SGHTA, CDR2 FQGTGA. The CDR3 runs 15 residues. As regards this clone: Antigen: not known.

Sample: PBMCs. The chain couples TRBV7-3 to TRBJ2-1; 14 nucleotides match TRBD2. The sequence came from a man aged 40-49 years in good health and CMV-seropositive. Here the CDR3 reads CASSLGTSGGREQFF. Here the CDR3 DNA reads TGTGCCAGCAGCTTAGGGACTAGCGGGGGAAGGGAGCAGTTCTTC.